The clone carrying this T cell receptor (beta chain) was detected many times. The antigen is undetermined. The CDR3 has 14 amino acids. V lost 6 bases to trimming and J lost 2 bases, with 14 bases between them. From germline, CDR1 is MNHEY and CDR2 SMNVEV (reference sequence). One entry per CDR3 protein results from TCRdb running MiXCR on the 5' RACE reads. The sample has 250,000 or so distinct CDR3 sequences; over 3% are singletons. These data are taken from a study of T cells after yellow fever vaccination. Study results and limitations: A large majority of primary-vaccination clones showed up again after the booster (roughly 95% CD4, almost 90% CD8). Within FACS-sorted repertoires, abundant clonotypes contaminating from the bulk population could be present.

This TCR was sampled from a man between 18 and 35 years old who received the YFV17D yellow fever vaccine. The sample consisted of PBMCs, taken 15 days after the yellow fever booster vaccination. The chain has TRBV27 and TRBJ2-7; D is possibly TRBD1 (6 bases). CDR3: CASRRAGETYEQYF. CDR3 DNA: TGTGCCAGCAGACGGGCAGGGGAAACCTACGAGCAGTACTTC.